This T cell receptor (beta chain) was documented in a study of shared clonotypes between healthy human individuals. Findings and limits, study-wide: Non-shared clonotypes showed lower generation probabilities than clonotypes common to all four donors.

Comments on this clone: What it recognizes is unknown.

The CDR3 totals 13 residues. Trimming at V came to 10 bases and at J to 5 bases, leaving 5 bases not matched to a gene. Germline CDR1 reads ENHRY; CDR2 reads SYGVKD. Some clones are missing from TCRdb's copy, which holds only in-frame ones; the method was immunoSEQ multiplex PCR. This table holds 1.5 million to 1.9 million clones, 95% to 99% found once. The chain combines TRBV10-3 with TRBJ1-5; 10 bases fit TRBD1. The receptor was isolated from a young man in good health. The source material was naive CD4+ T cells sorted from blood. The subset: CD45RA+ positively selected. DNA of the CDR3: TGTGCCACCCTGGACAGGGGGGATCAGCCCCAGCATTTT. This encodes CATLDRGDQPQHF.